Following are 31 T cell receptor beta chains from one sample sequenced in a study of T cells in localized non-small cell lung cancer. Assay: immunoSEQ multiplex PCR; the TCRdb copy retains only in-frame clones and omits some. The table records tens of thousands of clones, 86% of them present only once. Sequenced here: peripheral blood, sampled before any cancer treatment. The receptors were sampled from a woman between 18 and 49 years old with stage III lung adenocarcinoma.

The chain recombines TRBV5-1 with TRBJ2-1; 10 nucleotides align to TRBD2. The germline CDR1 and CDR2 sequences are SGHRS and YFSETQ. V trimming: 4 bases; J trimming: 6 bases; junction bases outside the gene matches: 10. There are 16 residues in the CDR3. CDR3 in DNA: TGCGCCAGCAGCGCCGGTAGGCTAGCGGGGGCCAATGAGCAGTTCTTC. This sequence encodes CASSAGRLAGANEQFF.

This clone came up a few times. CDR3 DNA: TGCGCCAGCAGCCAAGGGACTAGCGGGGGGGCCGTGGTCACAGATACGCAGTATTTT. Protein product: CASSQGTSGGAVVTDTQYF. The rearrangement uses TRBV4-1 and TRBJ2-3, with 15 bases that match TRBD2. Trimming took 1 base from V and 2 from J; bases not matched to a gene: 7. The CDR3 extends over 19 amino acids. Germline CDR1 is MGHRA and CDR2 is YSYEKL.

The rearrangement uses TRBV9 and TRBJ2-7, with 9 bases that match TRBD1. The CDR3 loop spans 13 amino acids. V trimming: 4 bases; J trimming: 5 bases; junction bases outside the gene matches: 4. Germline values: CDR1 SGDLS, CDR2 YYNGEE. The DNA of the CDR3 is TGTGCCAGCAGCACAACAGGGGGCCACGAGCAGTACTTC. It is translated as CASSTTGGHEQYF.

The rearrangement joins TRBV11-2 to TRBJ2-1; 8 bases map to TRBD1. This CDR3 comprises 14 residues. Germline assignment: CDR1 SGHAT and CDR2 FQNNGV. V was clipped by 5 bases and J by 4 bases; unmatched bases: 4. CDR3: CASSQQGEYNEQFF. The CDR3 DNA reads as TGTGCCAGCAGCCAACAGGGGGAATACAATGAGCAGTTCTTC.

This clone occurred a few times. This chain joins TRBV13 and TRBJ2-1; D possibly matches TRBD1 or TRBD2 (6 bases each). V shed 4 bases and J shed 9 bases, with 25 bases lying between them. Germline values: CDR1 PRHDT, CDR2 FYEKMQ (reference sequence). The CDR3 has 17 residues. CDR3 nucleotides: TGTGCCAGCAGCTCGGACAGTCCCGTGCGGGGAAACGGTGAGCAGTTCTTC. This translates into CASSSDSPVRGNGEQFF.

J is TRBJ2-1 and V is TRBV18; D is perhaps TRBD1 or TRBD2 (5 bases each). V was cut by 3 bases and J by 2 bases, with 8 bases left in between. CDR3 length: 14 amino acids. CDR1 and CDR2 from the germline V gene are KGHSH and LQKENI. This CDR3 reads CASSPRGTYNEQFF. The CDR3 bases are TGTGCCAGCTCACCGAGGGGAACCTACAATGAGCAGTTCTTC.

J is TRBJ2-3 and V is TRBV10-3; unclear D gene. Germline values: CDR1 ENHRY, CDR2 SYGVKD. The CDR3 is 14 amino acids. V was shortened by 1 base and J by 0 bases, with 5 bases between the two germline ends. CDR3 sequence reads: CAISELSSTDTQYF. The CDR3 DNA is TGTGCCATCAGTGAGTTATCCAGCACAGATACGCAGTATTTT.

The DNA for the CDR3 is TGTGCCAGCAGCTTTCAGGGAACGATGTACGAGCAGTACTTC. It translates to CASSFQGTMYEQYF. This chain connects TRBV5-8 to TRBJ2-7; TRBD1 is a possible D gene (5 bases). Germline V gene lookup returns CDR1 SGHTS and CDR2 YDEGEE. V lost 2 bases to trimming and J lost 4 bases, with 13 bases between them. The CDR3 has 14 residues.

The chain links TRBV2 to TRBJ1-4; maybe TRBD1 (5 bases). CDR1 and CDR2 from the germline V gene are SNHLY and FYNNEI. This CDR3 region has 13 residues. Trimming shortened V by 6 bases and J by 3 bases, and 8 bases separated the two germline ends. CDR3 bases: TGTGCCAGCAGGGGGGTTCCTAATGAAAAACTGTTTTTT. It is translated as CASRGVPNEKLFF.

The rearrangement links TRBV19 to TRBJ2-2; D tentatively fits TRBD1 or TRBD2 (5 bases each). Germline CDR1 and CDR2: LNHDA and SQIVND (reference sequence). This CDR3 contains 15 residues. Trimming removed 8 bases from V and 8 bases from J, with 21 bases in between. The CDR3 loop reads CASYLGVLPPGELFF. DNA of the CDR3: TGTGCCAGTTACTTGGGGGTATTGCCTCCGGGGGAGCTGTTTTTT.

The J gene is TRBJ2-1, the V gene TRBV7-7; D is unclear. Trimming removed 2 bases from V and 0 bases from J, with 8 bases in between. The CDR3 has 15 amino acids. In germline, CDR1 is SSHAT, CDR2 FNYEAQ (reference sequence). The CDR3 loop is CASSLSSSSYNEQFF. The CDR3 DNA sequence: TGTGCCAGCAGCTTAAGTTCGAGCTCCTACAATGAGCAGTTCTTC.

The chain joins TRBV5-1 to TRBJ2-1; 8 bases line up with TRBD2. The CDR3 spans 15 residues. CDR1 and CDR2 (germline): SGHRS, YFSETQ. V lost 2 bases to trimming and J lost 8 bases; unmatched junction nucleotides: 9. CDR3 bases: TGCGCCAGCAGCTTAACGGGGGGGAGCGGCGATGAGCAGTTCTTC. This codes for CASSLTGGSGDEQFF.

The chain combines TRBV15 with TRBJ1-2; 8 bases map to TRBD1. CDR3 length equals 16 residues. Looked up from germline, CDR1 is LNHNV and CDR2 is YYDKDF (reference sequence). J lost 4 bases, V lost 8 bases, and 15 bases had no gene match. The DNA of the CDR3 is TGTGCCACCGTCGGGGGACAGGTACAGCTCGGCTATGGCTACACCTTC. It encodes CATVGGQVQLGYGYTF.

The chain uses TRBV29-1 and TRBJ2-5; D is perhaps TRBD2 (5 bases). The germline CDR1 and CDR2 sequences are SQVTM and ANQGSEA. Deletions cut 0 bases from V and 1 base from J, with 12 bases between. The CDR3 consists of 15 residues. The CDR3 DNA sequence: TGCAGCGTTGAAGACGGTCGCGGGTCCCAAGAGACCCAGTACTTC. It specifies CSVEDGRGSQETQYF.

V usage is TRBV7-9 and J usage is TRBJ2-3; unclear D gene. Deletions cut 5 bases from V and 6 bases from J, with 12 bases between. The germline V gene has CDR1 SEHNR and CDR2 FQNEAQ (reference sequence). This CDR3 is built from 13 residues. In DNA, the CDR3 is TGTGCCAGCAGCCCACCTAGTTCCGATACGCAGTATTTT. This encodes CASSPPSSDTQYF.

This chain joins TRBV2 and TRBJ2-1, with 9 nucleotides matching TRBD1. The V gene's germline CDR1 is SNHLY and CDR2 FYNNEI. Trimming at V came to 11 bases and at J to 7 bases, leaving 15 bases not matched to a gene. The CDR3 length is 15 residues. The CDR3 region has the DNA TGTGCCCTGCCCTTCCGGGACAGGGTTTGGAATGAGCAGTTCTTC. It encodes CALPFRDRVWNEQFF.

The chain joins TRBV4-1 to TRBJ2-5; 9 nucleotides agree with TRBD1. CDR1 is MGHRA, CDR2 YSYEKL, per germline. With V trimmed by 1 base and J by 1 base, 4 bases remained unmatched. CDR3 length: 16 residues. DNA of the CDR3: TGCGCCAGCAGCCAAGTCGGACAGGGGTTCCAAGAGACCCAGTACTTC. Its translation is CASSQVGQGFQETQYF.

V usage is TRBV6-4 and J usage is TRBJ1-1; TRBD1 matches 10 bases. J lost 3 bases, V lost 2 bases, and 9 bases had no gene match. CDR1 MRHNA and CDR2 SNTAGT come from the germline V gene. This CDR3 contains 17 residues. DNA for the CDR3: TGTGCCAGCAGTGACCCCGGGACAGGGGCTCCATACACTGAAGCTTTCTTT. Amino acid sequence: CASSDPGTGAPYTEAFF.

This rearrangement joins TRBV6-6 to TRBJ2-1; D unresolved. The CDR3 length is 12 residues. Germline V lookup: CDR1 MNHNY, CDR2 SVGAGI (reference sequence). Trimming cost V 5 bases and J 10 bases, with 12 bases left between them. The CDR3 DNA reads TGTGCCAGCAGTCCCCGGACGGAGGAGCAGTTCTTC. Its translation: CASSPRTEEQFF.

The chain has TRBV19 and TRBJ2-3, with D possibly TRBD2 on 7 matching bases. Germline V lookup: CDR1 LNHDA, CDR2 SQIVND (reference sequence). The V end was cut by 7 bases, the J end by 0 bases, with 17 bases between. The CDR3 runs 16 residues. CDR3 DNA: TGTGCCAGTAAGGGCGGGGGCCACCCTAGCACAGATACGCAGTATTTT. Translating it yields CASKGGGHPSTDTQYF.

The J gene is TRBJ2-1, the V gene TRBV5-1, with D perhaps being TRBD1 or TRBD2 (7 bases each). This CDR3 has 13 residues. V was pared by 4 bases and J by 9 bases, with 14 bases between. Germline V gene lookup returns CDR1 SGHRS and CDR2 YFSETQ. This CDR3 reads CASSPGGVVEQFF. The DNA for the CDR3 is TGCGCCAGCAGCCCAGGGGGGGTAGTTGAGCAGTTCTTC.

The J gene is TRBJ1-1, the V gene TRBV7-2; 8 bases align to TRBD1. This CDR3 region has 15 residues. The trim removed 4 bases at V and 6 bases at J, leaving 10 bases unmatched. Germline-derived CDR1 and CDR2 are SGHTA and FQGNSA. The CDR3 is CASSSPGQGGPEAFF. DNA of the CDR3: TGTGCCAGCAGCTCTCCTGGACAGGGCGGGCCTGAAGCTTTCTTT.

The chain joins TRBV5-6 to TRBJ1-4; TRBD1 matches at 9 bases. V trimming: 2 bases; J trimming: 8 bases; junction bases outside the gene matches: 7. The CDR3 is 15 residues long. The germline gives CDR1 SGHDT, CDR2 YYEEEE. CDR3 sequence reads: CASSLSQGAGEKLFF. The CDR3 DNA sequence: TGTGCCAGCAGCTTATCACAGGGGGCCGGGGAAAAACTGTTTTTT.

The CDR3 DNA follows: TGTGCCTGGAGCGTCCGGGGAGGGGAAGGGCCCCAGCATTTT. Translation gives CAWSVRGGEGPQHF. V gene TRBV30 combines with J gene TRBJ1-5; a possible D gene is TRBD1 (5 bases). V was pared by 3 bases and J by 9 bases, with 18 bases between. The germline gives CDR1 GTSNPN, CDR2 SVGIG (reference sequence). The CDR3 contains 14 residues.

J is TRBJ2-5 and V is TRBV5-1; the match to TRBD2 covers 13 bases. The CDR3 spans 17 residues. The V gene's germline CDR1 is SGHRS and CDR2 YFSETQ. The trim removed 0 bases at V and 5 bases at J, leaving 7 bases unmatched. CDR3 protein: CASSLGRTSGGGETQYF. CDR3 DNA sequence: TGCGCCAGCAGCTTGGGCCGGACTAGCGGGGGCGGGGAGACCCAGTACTTC. The whole variable domain, remainder taken from reference TRBV5-1 and TRBJ2-5, is KAGVTQTPRYLIKTRGQQVTLSCSPISGHRSVSWYQQTPGQGLQFLFEYFSETQRNKGNFPGRFSGRQFSNSRSEMNVSTLELGDSALYLCASSLGRTSGGGETQYFGPGTRLLVL.

This chain links TRBV9 with TRBJ2-7; 8 bases align to TRBD2. CDR1 and CDR2 from the germline V gene are SGDLS and YYNGEE. The CDR3 extends over 15 amino acids. V trimming: 0 bases; J trimming: 3 bases; junction bases outside the gene matches: 5. In DNA, the CDR3 is TGTGCCAGCAGCGTAGAATCTAGCGGGTACTACGAGCAGTACTTC. This sequence encodes CASSVESSGYYEQYF.

The chain is built from TRBV30 and TRBJ2-1, with D possibly matching TRBD1 (5 bases). CDR1 is GTSNPN and CDR2 is SVGIG in the germline V gene (reference sequence). V dropped 3 bases and J dropped 6 bases, with 18 bases sitting between them. The CDR3 is 15 residues long. The CDR3 DNA sequence: TGTGCCTGGAGCCTTGGACAATACTCTGGCAATGAGCAGTTCTTC. The encoded protein is CAWSLGQYSGNEQFF.

The DNA of the CDR3 is TGTGCCAGTAGTATAGGGGGACAGGGAGGAGGTGGAGAAAAACTGTTTTTT. Translation gives CASSIGGQGGGGEKLFF. The rearrangement joins TRBV19 to TRBJ1-4; 9 bases line up with TRBD1. Germline lookup yields CDR1 LNHDA and CDR2 SQIVND (reference sequence). This CDR3 contains 17 residues. The V and J ends lost 1 base and 8 bases, in that order; junction bases with no gene match: 11.

This clone came up once. The V gene is TRBV30, the J gene TRBJ1-1, with 7 bases aligning to TRBD1. This CDR3 region has 17 residues. V gave up 4 bases and J gave up 0 bases; unmatched junction bases: 14. Germline CDR1 is GTSNPN and CDR2 is SVGIG (reference sequence). In DNA form, the CDR3 reads TGTGCCTGGACAGGGGGGGTCCCTCATTACCTGAACACTGAAGCTTTCTTT. It is translated as CAWTGGVPHYLNTEAFF.

The V and J genes are TRBV5-4 and TRBJ2-7; no clear D gene. This CDR3 contains 13 residues. V was cut by 4 bases and J by 2 bases, with 10 bases left in between. The germline CDR1 and CDR2 sequences are SGHNT and YYREEE (reference sequence). The CDR3: CASSRDNTYEQYF. CDR3 coding DNA: TGTGCCAGCAGCCGAGACAACACCTACGAGCAGTACTTC.

This chain connects TRBV20-1 to TRBJ1-1; D possibly corresponds to TRBD1 (5 bases). Germline loops: CDR1 DFQATT, CDR2 SNEGSKA (reference sequence). Trimming shortened V by 4 bases and J by 11 bases, and 14 bases separated the two germline ends. The CDR3 loop spans 11 amino acids. The CDR3 nucleotides read TGCAGTGCTAAAAGACAGTCAGCTGCTTTCTTT. Amino acid sequence: CSAKRQSAAFF.